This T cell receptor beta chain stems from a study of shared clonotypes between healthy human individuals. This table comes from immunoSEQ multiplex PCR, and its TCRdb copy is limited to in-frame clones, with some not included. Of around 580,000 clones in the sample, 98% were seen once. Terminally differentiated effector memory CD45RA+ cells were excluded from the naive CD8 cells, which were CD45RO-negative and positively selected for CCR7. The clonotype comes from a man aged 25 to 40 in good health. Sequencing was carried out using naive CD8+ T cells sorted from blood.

As DNA, the CDR3 is TGTGCCAGCAGCTTAGGCAGAGATACGCAGTATTTT. Residues: CASSLGRDTQYF. The chain employs TRBV13 and TRBJ2-3; D not resolved. Germline V gives CDR1 PRHDT, CDR2 FYEKMQ (reference sequence). The germline V and J ends were trimmed by 0 bases and 5 bases, with 3 bases remaining between them. The CDR3 has 12 residues.